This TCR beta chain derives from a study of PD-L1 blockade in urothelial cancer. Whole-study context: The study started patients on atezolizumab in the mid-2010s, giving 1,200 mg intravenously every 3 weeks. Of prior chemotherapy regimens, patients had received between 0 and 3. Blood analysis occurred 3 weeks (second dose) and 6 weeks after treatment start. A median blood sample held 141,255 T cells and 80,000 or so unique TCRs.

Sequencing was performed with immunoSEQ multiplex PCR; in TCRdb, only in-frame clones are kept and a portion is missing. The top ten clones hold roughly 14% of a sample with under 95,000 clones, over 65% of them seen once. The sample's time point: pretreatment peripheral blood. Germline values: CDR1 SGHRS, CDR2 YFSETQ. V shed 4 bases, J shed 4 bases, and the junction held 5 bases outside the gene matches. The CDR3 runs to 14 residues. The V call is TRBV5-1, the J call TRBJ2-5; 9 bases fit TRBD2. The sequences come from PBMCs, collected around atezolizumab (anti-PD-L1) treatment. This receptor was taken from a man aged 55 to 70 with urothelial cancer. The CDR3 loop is CASSEAGGRETQYF. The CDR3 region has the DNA TGCGCCAGCAGCGAGGCGGGGGGGCGAGAGACCCAGTACTTC.